The rows below give T cell receptor beta chains drawn from one sample of a study of shared clonotypes between healthy human individuals. The table came from immunoSEQ multiplex PCR; TCRdb's copy has only in-frame clones and leaves some out. The profile shows roughly 520,000 clones, 95% to 96% of them singletons. Material: naive CD4+ T cells sorted from blood. The receptors derive from a woman between 25 and 40 years old in good health. Both conserved end residues are part of each CDR3. Fields, in order: V gene, J gene, CDR3 protein.

V: TRBV11-2
J: TRBJ2-1
CDR3: CASSSSPGSYNEQFF

V: TRBV19
J: TRBJ2-7
CDR3: CASSTQSREQYF

V: TRBV7-9
J: TRBJ1-1
CDR3: CASSLWGFGRVNTEAFF

V: TRBV5-6
J: TRBJ2-7
CDR3: CASSSLDHEQYF

V: TRBV2
J: TRBJ2-7
CDR3: CASSWVTAYEQYF

V: TRBV5-1
J: TRBJ2-5
CDR3: CASSLMTGTPGETQYF

V: TRBV28
J: TRBJ1-1
CDR3: CASTGNTEAFF

V: TRBV27
J: TRBJ2-4
CDR3: CASSSGRAKNIQYF

V: TRBV7-2
J: TRBJ1-1
CDR3: CASRHRTGDTEAFF

V: TRBV27
J: TRBJ2-7
CDR3: CASRPAGTGSYEQYF

V: TRBV18
J: TRBJ2-6
CDR3: CASSPVGGANVLTF

V: TRBV1
J: TRBJ1-5
CDR3: CTSSQATTGCNQPQHF

V: TRBV27
J: TRBJ2-3
CDR3: CASSSRGRGVTDTQYF

V: TRBV28
J: TRBJ2-7
CDR3: CASSLPSTSGYEQYF

V: TRBV5-1
J: TRBJ1-1
CDR3: CASSPLGRADTEAFF

V: TRBV15
J: TRBJ1-4
CDR3: CATSRDGTDEKLFF

V: TRBV2
J: TRBJ2-5
CDR3: CASSLTRTGETQYF

V: TRBV5-1
J: TRBJ2-7
CDR3: CASSSSGQGSYEQYF

V: TRBV14
J: TRBJ2-3
CDR3: CASSQVQSTDTQYF

V: TRBV28
J: TRBJ1-5
CDR3: CASRGQFNQPQHF

V: TRBV6-1
J: TRBJ2-7
CDR3: CASSVLQGAYEQYF

V: TRBV5-6
J: TRBJ1-5
CDR3: CASSQGQVSNQPQHF

V: TRBV10-2
J: TRBJ2-1
CDR3: CASSDTGEEWDNEQFF

V: TRBV27
J: TRBJ1-2
CDR3: CASSLSGNYGYTF

V: TRBV11-2
J: TRBJ1-4
CDR3: CASSPRGQGLNEKLFF

V: TRBV29-1
J: TRBJ2-3
CDR3: CSVAPGTSGRADTQYF

V: TRBV2
J: .
CDR3: CASSEQITVQGDEQYF

V: TRBV4-1
J: TRBJ2-1
CDR3: CASSRDFRDHNVKSFNEQFF

V: TRBV6-5
J: TRBJ2-1
CDR3: CASRRLAGGSNEQFF

V: TRBV6-5
J: TRBJ2-6
CDR3: CASSYSKSSGANVLTF

V: TRBV5-1
J: TRBJ2-7
CDR3: CASRYGLAGAISYEQYF